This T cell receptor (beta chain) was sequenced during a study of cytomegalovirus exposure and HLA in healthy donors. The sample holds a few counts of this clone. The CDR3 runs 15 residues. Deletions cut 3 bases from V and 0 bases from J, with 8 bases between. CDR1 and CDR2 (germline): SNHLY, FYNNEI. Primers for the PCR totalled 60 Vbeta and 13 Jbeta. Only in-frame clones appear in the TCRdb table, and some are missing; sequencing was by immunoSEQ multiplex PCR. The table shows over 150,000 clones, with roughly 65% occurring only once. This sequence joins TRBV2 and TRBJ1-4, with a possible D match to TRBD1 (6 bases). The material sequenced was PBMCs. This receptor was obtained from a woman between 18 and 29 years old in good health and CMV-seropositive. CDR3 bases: TGTGCCAGCAGTGAGGGGGCGACAACTAATGAAAAACTGTTTTTT. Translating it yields CASSEGATTNEKLFF.